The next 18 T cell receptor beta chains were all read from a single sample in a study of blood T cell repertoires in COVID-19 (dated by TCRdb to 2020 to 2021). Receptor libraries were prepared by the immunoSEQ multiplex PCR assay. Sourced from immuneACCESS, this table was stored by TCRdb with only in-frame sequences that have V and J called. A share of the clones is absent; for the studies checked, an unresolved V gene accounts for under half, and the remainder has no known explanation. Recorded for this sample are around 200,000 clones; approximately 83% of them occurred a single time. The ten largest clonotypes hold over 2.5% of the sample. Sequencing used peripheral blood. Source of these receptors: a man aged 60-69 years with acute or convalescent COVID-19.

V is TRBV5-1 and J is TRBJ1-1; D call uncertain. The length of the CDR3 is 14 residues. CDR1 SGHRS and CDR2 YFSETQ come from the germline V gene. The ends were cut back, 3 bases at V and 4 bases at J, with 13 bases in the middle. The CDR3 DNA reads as TGCGCCAGCAGCTGGAGGGATGGGAGCACTGAAGCTTTCTTT. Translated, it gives CASSWRDGSTEAFF.

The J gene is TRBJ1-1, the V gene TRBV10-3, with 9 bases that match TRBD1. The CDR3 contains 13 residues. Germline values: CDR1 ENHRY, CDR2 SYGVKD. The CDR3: CAITGGAPPEAFF. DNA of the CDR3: TGTGCGATAACAGGGGGCGCCCCCCCTGAAGCTTTCTTT.

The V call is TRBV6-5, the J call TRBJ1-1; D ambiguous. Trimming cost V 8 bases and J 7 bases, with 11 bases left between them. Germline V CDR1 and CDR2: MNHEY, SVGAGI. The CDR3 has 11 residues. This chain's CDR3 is CASLGSGEAFF. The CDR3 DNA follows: TGTGCCAGCCTGGGTTCGGGTGAAGCTTTCTTT.

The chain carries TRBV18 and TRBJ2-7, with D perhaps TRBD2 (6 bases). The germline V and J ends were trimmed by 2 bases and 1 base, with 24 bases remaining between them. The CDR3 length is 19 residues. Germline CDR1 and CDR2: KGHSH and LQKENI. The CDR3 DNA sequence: TGTGCCAGCTCACCAAGCCTGGCGGGAAACAACCAGGGATCCTACGAGCAGTACTTC. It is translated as CASSPSLAGNNQGSYEQYF.

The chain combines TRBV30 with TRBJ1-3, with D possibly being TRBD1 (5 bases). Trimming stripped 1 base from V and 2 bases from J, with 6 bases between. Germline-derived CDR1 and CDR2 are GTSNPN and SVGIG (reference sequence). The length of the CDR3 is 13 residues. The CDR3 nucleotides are TGTGCCTGGAGTGAGGGGCCTGGAAACACCATATATTTT. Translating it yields CAWSEGPGNTIYF.

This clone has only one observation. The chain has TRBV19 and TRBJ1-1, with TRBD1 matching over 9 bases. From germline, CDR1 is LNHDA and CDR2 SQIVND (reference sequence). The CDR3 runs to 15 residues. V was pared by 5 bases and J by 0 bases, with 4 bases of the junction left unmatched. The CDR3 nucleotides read TGTGCCAGTAGTCCACAGGGGGCAATGAACACTGAAGCTTTCTTT. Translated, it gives CASSPQGAMNTEAFF.

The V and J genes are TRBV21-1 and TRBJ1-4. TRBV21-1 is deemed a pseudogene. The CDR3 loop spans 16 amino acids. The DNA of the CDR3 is TGTGCCAGCAGCAAACTCGGGGGGGCATCTAATGAAAAACTGTTTTTT. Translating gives CASSKLGGASNEKLFF.

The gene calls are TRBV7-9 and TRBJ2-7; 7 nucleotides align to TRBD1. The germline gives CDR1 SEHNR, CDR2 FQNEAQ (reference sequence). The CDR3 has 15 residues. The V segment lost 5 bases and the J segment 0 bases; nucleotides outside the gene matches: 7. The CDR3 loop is CASSRGQVTSYEQYF. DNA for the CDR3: TGTGCCAGCAGCCGAGGACAGGTGACCTCCTACGAGCAGTACTTC.

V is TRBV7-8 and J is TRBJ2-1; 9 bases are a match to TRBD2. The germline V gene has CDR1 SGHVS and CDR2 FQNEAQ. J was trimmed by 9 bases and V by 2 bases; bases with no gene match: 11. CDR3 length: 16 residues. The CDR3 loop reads CASSLYRPSGDIEQFF. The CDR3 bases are TGTGCCAGCAGCTTATACAGGCCTAGCGGGGATATTGAGCAGTTCTTC.

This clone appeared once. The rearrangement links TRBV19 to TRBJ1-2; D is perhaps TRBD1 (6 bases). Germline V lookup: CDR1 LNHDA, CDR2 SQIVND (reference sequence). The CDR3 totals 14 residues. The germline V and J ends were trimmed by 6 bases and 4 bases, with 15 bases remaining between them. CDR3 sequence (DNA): TGTGCCAGTAGACAAGCAGGGGTTGGCTATGGCTACACCTTC. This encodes CASRQAGVGYGYTF.

The CDR3 sequence is CASSDRGVYGYTF. The CDR3, as DNA: TGTGCCAGCAGTGACAGGGGGGTCTATGGCTACACCTTC. The V gene is TRBV6-1, the J gene TRBJ1-2; 7 nucleotides align to TRBD1. The V gene's germline CDR1 is MNHNS and CDR2 SASEGT. The CDR3 has 13 residues. The J segment lost 4 bases and the V segment lost 3 bases, leaving 2 bases of the junction unmatched.

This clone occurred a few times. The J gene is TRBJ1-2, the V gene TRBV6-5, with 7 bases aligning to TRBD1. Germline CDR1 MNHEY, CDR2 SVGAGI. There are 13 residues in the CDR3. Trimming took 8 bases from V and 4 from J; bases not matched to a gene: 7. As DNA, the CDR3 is TGTGCCAGCTCACCGACAGGGCGCTATGGCTACACCTTC. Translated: CASSPTGRYGYTF.

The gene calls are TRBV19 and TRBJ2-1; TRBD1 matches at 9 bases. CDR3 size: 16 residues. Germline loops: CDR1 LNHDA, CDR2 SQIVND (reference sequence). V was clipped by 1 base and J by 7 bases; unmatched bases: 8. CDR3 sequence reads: CASSIGYRGRRNEQFF. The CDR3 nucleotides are TGTGCCAGTAGTATAGGTTACAGGGGGCGCAGAAATGAGCAGTTCTTC.

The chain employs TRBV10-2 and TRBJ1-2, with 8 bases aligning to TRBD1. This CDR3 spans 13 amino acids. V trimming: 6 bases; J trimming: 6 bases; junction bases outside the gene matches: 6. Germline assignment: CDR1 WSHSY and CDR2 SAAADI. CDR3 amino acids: CASRGQAADGYTF. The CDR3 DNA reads TGCGCCAGCAGGGGACAGGCCGCGGATGGCTACACCTTC.

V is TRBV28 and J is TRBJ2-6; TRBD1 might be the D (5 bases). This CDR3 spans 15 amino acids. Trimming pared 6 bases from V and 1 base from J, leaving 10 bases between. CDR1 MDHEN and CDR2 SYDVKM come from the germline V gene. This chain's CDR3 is CASRTKGSGANVLTF. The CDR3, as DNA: TGTGCCAGCAGAACCAAGGGGTCTGGGGCCAACGTCCTGACTTTC. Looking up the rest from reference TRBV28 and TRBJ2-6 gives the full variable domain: DVKVTQSSRYLVKRTGEKVFLECVQDMDHENMFWYRQDPGLGLRLIYFSYDVKMKEKGDIPEGYSVSREKKERFSLILESASTNQTSMYLCASRTKGSGANVLTFGAGSRLTVL.

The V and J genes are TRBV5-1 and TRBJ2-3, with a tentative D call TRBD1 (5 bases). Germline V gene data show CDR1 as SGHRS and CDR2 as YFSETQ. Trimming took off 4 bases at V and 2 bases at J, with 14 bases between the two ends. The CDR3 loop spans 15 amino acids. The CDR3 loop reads CASSGAPWNTDTQYF. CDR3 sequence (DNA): TGCGCCAGCAGCGGGGCCCCCTGGAACACAGATACGCAGTATTTT.

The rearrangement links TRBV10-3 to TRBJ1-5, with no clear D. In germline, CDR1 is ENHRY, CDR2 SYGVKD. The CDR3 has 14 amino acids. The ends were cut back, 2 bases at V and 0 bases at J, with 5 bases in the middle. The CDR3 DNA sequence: TGTGCCATCAGTGAGGAGTTTAGCAATCAGCCCCAGCATTTT. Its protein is CAISEEFSNQPQHF.

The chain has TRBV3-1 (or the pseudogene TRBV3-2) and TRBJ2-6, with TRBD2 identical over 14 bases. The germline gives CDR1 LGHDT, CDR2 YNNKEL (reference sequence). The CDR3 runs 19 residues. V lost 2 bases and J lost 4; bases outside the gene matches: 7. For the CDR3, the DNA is TGTGCCAGCAGCCAACCGGGACTAGCGGGAGCTTCAGGGGCCAACGTCCTGACTTTC. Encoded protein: CASSQPGLAGASGANVLTF.